The clone carrying this T cell receptor (beta chain) showed up just once. No antigen is known for it. TCR beta VDJ combinations and CDR3 sequences were profiled from genomic DNA. TCRdb independently ran MiXCR on the reads; one entry per CDR3 protein. Among under 350,000 distinct CDR3 sequences listed, about 50% were seen once. Trimming removed 4 bases from V and 0 bases from J, with 16 bases in between. Germline CDR1 SQVTM, CDR2 ANQGSEA. This CDR3 is 15 amino acids long. An expansion of CD8+CD57+ cells by flow cytometry had been shown in patients chosen for sequencing. The data stem from a study of CD8+CD57+ T cells in acquired aplastic anemia. Study outcomes and limitations: Patients and controls were found to share twenty-nine CD8+ CDR3 sequences.

This clonotype was obtained from a human donor with aplastic anemia. The V and J genes are TRBV29-1 and TRBJ2-7; TRBD2 is a possible D gene (5 bases). The sample was sorted CD4+, CD8+, or CD8+CD57+ T cells (not recorded which) from PBMCs. The CDR3 reads CSVGFGRGSSYEQYF. The CDR3 DNA is TGCAGCGTTGGGTTCGGTCGGGGAAGCTCCTACGAGCAGTACTTC.